Below, 3 T cell receptor beta chains from the same sample are listed, as sequenced in a study of blood T cell repertoires in COVID-19. Using immunoSEQ multiplex PCR, the repertoire was profiled, and TCRdb retains in-frame clones only, with some absent. The table lists 70,000 or so clones, over 80% of them singletons. The sequencing sample was made of peripheral blood. The receptor set was obtained from a woman in her 50s with acute or convalescent COVID-19.

V usage is TRBV18 and J usage is TRBJ1-4; D is unresolved. The germline V and J ends were trimmed by 2 bases and 11 bases, with 18 bases remaining between them. This CDR3 is built from 15 residues. CDR1 and CDR2 (germline): KGHSH, LQKENI. The CDR3 loop is CASSPGEAVLAKLFF. As DNA, the CDR3 is TGTGCCAGCTCACCAGGGGAGGCAGTTCTGGCCAAACTGTTTTTT. The full variable domain, rest sourced from reference TRBV18 and TRBJ1-4, is NAGVMQNPRHLVRRRGQEARLRCSPMKGHSHVYWYRQLPEEGLKFMVYLQKENIIDESGMPKERFSAEFPKEGPSILRIQQVVRGDSAAYFCASSPGEAVLAKLFFGSGTQLSVL.

This clone was found a few times. V is TRBV6-1 and J is TRBJ1-2, with TRBD1 matching over 8 bases. The junction had 5 bases not matched to a gene; V was cut back by 3 bases and J by 8 bases. Germline V lookup: CDR1 MNHNS, CDR2 SASEGT. The CDR3 contains 13 residues. CDR3 sequence: CASSEGQAMGYTF. The CDR3 DNA reads TGTGCCAGCAGTGAGGGACAGGCTATGGGCTACACCTTC.

V and J are TRBV18 and TRBJ1-3, with D maybe TRBD1 (5 bases). CDR1 and CDR2 (germline): KGHSH, LQKENI. V was cut by 7 bases and J by 7 bases, with 14 bases left in between. The CDR3 is 13 residues long. DNA for the CDR3: TGTGCCAGCTTCCCAGGTGGGGGGAACACCATATATTTT. It specifies CASFPGGGNTIYF.